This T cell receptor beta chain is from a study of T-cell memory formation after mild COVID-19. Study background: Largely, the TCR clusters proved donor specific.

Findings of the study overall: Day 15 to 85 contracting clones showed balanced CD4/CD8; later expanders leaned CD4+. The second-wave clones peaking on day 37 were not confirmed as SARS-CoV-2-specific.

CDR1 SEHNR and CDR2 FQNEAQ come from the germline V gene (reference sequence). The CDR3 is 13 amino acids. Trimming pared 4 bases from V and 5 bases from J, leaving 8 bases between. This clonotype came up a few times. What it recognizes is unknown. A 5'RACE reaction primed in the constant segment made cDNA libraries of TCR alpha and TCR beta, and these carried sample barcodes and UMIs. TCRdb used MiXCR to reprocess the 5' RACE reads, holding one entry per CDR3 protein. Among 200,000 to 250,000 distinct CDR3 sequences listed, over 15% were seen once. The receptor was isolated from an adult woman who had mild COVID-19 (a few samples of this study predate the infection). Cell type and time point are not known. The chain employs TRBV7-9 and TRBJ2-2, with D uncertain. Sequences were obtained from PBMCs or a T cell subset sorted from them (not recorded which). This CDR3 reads CASSWPGTGELFF. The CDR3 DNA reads TGTGCCAGCAGCTGGCCGGGTACCGGGGAGCTGTTTTTT.